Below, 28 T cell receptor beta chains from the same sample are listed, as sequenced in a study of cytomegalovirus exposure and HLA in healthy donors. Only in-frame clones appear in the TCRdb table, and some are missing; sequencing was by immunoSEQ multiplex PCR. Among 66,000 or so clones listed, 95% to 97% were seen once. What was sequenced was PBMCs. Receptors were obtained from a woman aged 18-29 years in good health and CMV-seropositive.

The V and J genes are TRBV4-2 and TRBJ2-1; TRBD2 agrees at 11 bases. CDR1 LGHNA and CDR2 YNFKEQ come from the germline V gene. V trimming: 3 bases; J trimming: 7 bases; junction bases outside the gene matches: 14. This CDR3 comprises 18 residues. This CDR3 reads CASSQLGGPGLAVNEQFF. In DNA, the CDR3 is TGTGCCAGCAGCCAGCTTGGCGGACCGGGACTAGCGGTAAATGAGCAGTTCTTC.

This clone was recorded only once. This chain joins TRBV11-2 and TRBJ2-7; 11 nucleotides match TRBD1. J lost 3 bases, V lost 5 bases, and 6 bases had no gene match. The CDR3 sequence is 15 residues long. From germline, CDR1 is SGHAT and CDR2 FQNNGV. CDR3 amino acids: CASSPDRGHLYEQYF. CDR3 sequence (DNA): TGTGCCAGCAGCCCGGACAGGGGGCACCTCTACGAGCAGTACTTC.

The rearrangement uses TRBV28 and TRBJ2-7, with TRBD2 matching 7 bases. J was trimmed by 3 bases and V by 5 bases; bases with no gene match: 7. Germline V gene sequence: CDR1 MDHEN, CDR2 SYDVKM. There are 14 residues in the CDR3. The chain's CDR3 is CASSTLAGGYEQYF. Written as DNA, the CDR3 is TGTGCCAGCAGTACGTTAGCGGGCGGCTACGAGCAGTACTTC.

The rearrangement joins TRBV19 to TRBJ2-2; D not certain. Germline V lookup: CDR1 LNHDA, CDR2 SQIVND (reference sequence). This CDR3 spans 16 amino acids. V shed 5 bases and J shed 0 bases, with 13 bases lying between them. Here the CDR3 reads CASSASLTSNTGELFF. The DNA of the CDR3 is TGTGCCAGTAGTGCCTCACTTACTTCGAACACCGGGGAGCTGTTTTTT.

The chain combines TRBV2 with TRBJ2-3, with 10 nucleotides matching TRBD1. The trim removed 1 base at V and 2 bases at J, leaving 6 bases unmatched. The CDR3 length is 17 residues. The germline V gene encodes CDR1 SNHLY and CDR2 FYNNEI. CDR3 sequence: CASSEGWDRGVTDTQYF. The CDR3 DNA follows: TGTGCCAGCAGTGAAGGTTGGGACAGGGGTGTCACAGATACGCAGTATTTT.

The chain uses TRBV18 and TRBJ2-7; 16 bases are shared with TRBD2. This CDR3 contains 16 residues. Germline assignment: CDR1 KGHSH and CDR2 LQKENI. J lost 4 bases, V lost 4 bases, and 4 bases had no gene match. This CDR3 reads CASSQLGLAGGYEQYF. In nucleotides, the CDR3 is TGTGCCAGCTCACAGCTGGGACTAGCGGGAGGGTACGAGCAGTACTTC.

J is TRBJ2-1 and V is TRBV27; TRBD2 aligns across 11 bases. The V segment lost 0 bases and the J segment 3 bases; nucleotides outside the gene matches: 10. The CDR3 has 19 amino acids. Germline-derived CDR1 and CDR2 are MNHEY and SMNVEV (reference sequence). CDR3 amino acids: CASSLSGLAGGVSYNEQFF. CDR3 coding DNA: TGTGCCAGCAGTTTATCTGGTCTAGCGGGAGGAGTAAGCTACAATGAGCAGTTCTTC.

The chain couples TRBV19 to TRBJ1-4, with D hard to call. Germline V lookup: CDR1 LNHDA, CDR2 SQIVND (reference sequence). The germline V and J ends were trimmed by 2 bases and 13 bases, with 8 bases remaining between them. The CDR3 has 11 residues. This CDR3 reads CASSIRGLLFF. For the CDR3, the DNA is TGTGCCAGTAGTATACGGGGATTACTGTTTTTT.

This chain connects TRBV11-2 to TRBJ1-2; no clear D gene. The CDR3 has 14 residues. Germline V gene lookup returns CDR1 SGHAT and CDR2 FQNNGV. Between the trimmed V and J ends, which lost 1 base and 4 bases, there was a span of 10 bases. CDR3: CASSLGQVLYGYTF. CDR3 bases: TGTGCCAGCAGCTTAGGGCAGGTACTCTATGGCTACACCTTC.

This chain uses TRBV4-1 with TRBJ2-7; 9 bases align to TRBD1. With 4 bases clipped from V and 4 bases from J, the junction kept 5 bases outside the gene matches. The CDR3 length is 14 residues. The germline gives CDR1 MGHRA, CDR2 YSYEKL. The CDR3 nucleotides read TGCGCCAGCAGCCGACAGGGGGAGGGATACGAGCAGTACTTC. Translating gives CASSRQGEGYEQYF.

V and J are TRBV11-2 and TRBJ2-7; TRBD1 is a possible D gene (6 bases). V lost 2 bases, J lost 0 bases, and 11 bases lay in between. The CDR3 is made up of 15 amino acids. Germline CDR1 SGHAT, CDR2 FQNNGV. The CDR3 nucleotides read TGTGCCAGCAGCTTAACAGGGACCGACTCCTACGAGCAGTACTTC. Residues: CASSLTGTDSYEQYF.

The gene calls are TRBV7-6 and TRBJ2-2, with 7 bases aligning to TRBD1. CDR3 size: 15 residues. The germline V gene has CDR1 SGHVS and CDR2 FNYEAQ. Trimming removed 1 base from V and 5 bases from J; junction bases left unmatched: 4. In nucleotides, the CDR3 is TGTGCCAGCAGCTTAGACAGGGGTGGAACCGGGGAGCTGTTTTTT. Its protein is CASSLDRGGTGELFF.

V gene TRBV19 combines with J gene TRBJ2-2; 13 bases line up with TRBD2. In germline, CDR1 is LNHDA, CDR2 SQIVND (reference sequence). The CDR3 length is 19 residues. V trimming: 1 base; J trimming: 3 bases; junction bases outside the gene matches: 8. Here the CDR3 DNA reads TGTGCCAGTAGTATAGTCTGGACTAGCGGGAGCAAAGACACCGGGGAGCTGTTTTTT. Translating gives CASSIVWTSGSKDTGELFF.

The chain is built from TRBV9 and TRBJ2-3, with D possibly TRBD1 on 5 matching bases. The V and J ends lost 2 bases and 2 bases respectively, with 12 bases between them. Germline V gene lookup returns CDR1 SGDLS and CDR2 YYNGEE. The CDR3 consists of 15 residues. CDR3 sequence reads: CASSVYDSNTDTQYF. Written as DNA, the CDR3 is TGTGCCAGCAGCGTTTACGACAGCAACACAGATACGCAGTATTTT.

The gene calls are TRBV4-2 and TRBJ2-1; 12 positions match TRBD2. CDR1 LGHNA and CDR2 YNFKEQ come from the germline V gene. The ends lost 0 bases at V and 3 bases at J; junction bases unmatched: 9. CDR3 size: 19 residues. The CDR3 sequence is CASSQERASGRAVYNEQFF. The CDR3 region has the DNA TGTGCCAGCAGCCAAGAGAGGGCTAGCGGGAGGGCCGTCTACAATGAGCAGTTCTTC.

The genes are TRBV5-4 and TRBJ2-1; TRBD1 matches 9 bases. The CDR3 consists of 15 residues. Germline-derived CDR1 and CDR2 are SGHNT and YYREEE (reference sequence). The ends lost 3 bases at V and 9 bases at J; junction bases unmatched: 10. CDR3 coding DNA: TGTGCCAGCAGCTCACCGGGACAGGGACGTGGTGAGCAGTTCTTC. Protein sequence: CASSSPGQGRGEQFF.

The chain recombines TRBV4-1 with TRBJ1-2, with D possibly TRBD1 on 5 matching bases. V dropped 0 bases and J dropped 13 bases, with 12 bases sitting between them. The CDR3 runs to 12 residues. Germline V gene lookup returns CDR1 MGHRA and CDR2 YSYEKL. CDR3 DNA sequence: TGCGCCAGCAGCCAAGATAAGACAGATTGCACCTTC. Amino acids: CASSQDKTDCTF.

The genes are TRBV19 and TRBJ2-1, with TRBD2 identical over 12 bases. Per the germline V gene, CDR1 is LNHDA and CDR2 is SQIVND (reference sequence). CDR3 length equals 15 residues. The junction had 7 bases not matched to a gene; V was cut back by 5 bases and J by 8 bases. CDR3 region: CASSRTSGNRHEQFF. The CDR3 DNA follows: TGTGCCAGTAGTCGGACTAGCGGGAATCGTCATGAGCAGTTCTTC. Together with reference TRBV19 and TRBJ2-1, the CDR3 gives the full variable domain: DGGITQSPKYLFRKEGQNVTLSCEQNLNHDAMYWYRQDPGQGLRLIYYSQIVNDFQKGDIAEGYSVSREKKESFPLTVTSAQKNPTAFYLCASSRTSGNRHEQFFGPGTRLTVL.

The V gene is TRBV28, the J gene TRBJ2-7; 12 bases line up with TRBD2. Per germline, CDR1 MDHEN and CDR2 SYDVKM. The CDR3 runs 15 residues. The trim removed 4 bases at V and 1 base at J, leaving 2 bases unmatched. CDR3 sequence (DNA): TGTGCCAGCAGTTACGGACTAGCGGGATCCTACGAGCAGTACTTC. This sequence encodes CASSYGLAGSYEQYF.

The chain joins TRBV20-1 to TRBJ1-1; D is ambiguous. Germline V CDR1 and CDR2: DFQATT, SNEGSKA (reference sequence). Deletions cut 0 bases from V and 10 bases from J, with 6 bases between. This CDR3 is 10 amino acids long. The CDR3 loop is CSAREGRAFF. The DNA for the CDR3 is TGCAGTGCTAGAGAAGGGAGAGCTTTCTTT.

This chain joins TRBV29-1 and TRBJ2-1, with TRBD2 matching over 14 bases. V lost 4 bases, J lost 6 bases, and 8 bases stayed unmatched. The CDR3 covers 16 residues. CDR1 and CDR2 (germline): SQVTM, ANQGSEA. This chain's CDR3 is CSVAGLGTSGSNEQFF. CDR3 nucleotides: TGCAGCGTTGCCGGTCTGGGGACTAGCGGGAGCAATGAGCAGTTCTTC.

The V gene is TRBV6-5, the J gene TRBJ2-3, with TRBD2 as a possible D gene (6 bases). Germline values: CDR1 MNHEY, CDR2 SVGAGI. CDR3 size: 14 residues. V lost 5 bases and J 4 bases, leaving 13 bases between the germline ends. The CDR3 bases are TGTGCCAGCAGTCCTGGAGGGCCGCCAGATACGCAGTATTTT. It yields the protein CASSPGGPPDTQYF.

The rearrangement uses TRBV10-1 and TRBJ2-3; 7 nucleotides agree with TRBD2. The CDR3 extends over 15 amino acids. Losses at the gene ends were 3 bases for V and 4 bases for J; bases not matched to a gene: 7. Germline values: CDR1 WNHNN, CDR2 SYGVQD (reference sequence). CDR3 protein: CASSDGGSEADTQYF. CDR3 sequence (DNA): TGCGCCAGCAGTGACGGCGGGAGCGAGGCAGATACGCAGTATTTT.

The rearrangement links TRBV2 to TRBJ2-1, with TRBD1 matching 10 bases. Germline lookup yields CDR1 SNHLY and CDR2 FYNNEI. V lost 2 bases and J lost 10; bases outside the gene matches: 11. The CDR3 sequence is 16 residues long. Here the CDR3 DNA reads TGTGCCAGCAGTGAAATGTGGGGGACAGGGGAGCACGAGCAGTTCTTC. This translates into CASSEMWGTGEHEQFF.

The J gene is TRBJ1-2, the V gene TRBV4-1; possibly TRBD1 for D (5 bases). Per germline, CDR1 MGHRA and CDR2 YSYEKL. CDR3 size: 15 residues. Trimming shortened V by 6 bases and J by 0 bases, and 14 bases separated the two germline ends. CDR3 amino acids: CASSTEGSPNYGYTF. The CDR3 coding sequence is TGCGCCAGCAGTACGGAGGGGTCCCCTAACTATGGCTACACCTTC.

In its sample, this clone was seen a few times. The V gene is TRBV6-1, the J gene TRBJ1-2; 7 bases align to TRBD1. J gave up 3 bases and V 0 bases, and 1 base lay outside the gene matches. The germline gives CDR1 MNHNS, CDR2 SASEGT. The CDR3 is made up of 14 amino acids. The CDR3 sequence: CASSEADRYYGYTF. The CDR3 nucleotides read TGTGCCAGCAGTGAAGCGGACAGGTACTATGGCTACACCTTC.

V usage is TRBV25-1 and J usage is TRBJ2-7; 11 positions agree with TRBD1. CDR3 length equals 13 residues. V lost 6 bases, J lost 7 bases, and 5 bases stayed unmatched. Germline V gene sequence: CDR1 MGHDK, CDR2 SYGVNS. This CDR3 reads CASSGQGAREQYF. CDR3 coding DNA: TGTGCCAGCAGCGGACAGGGGGCGAGAGAGCAGTACTTC.

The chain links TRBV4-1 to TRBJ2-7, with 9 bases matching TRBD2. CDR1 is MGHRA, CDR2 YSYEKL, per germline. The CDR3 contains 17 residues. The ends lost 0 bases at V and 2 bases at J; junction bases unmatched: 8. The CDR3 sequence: CASSQDRAGGFAYEQYF. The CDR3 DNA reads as TGCGCCAGCAGCCAAGATCGAGCGGGGGGTTTCGCCTACGAGCAGTACTTC.